Each of the 24 T cell receptor beta chains below was sequenced from the same sample in a study of T cells after yellow fever vaccination. In TCRdb, the 5' RACE reads were re-called with MiXCR into one record per CDR3 protein. The data contain about 68,000 distinct CDR3 sequences, approximately 7% of them singletons. The sample consisted of CD8+ T cells sorted from PBMCs, taken roughly 45 days after the first yellow fever vaccination. All receptors come from a man younger than 35 who received the YFV17D yellow fever vaccine.

The chain has TRBV23-1 and TRBJ1-5, with 10 bases fitting TRBD1. TRBV23-1 has ORF status, its function being uncertain. V was pared by 2 bases and J by 3 bases, with 13 bases of the junction left unmatched. This CDR3 spans 19 amino acids. CDR3 sequence: CASSQARDRGKLDNQPQHF. Written as DNA, the CDR3 is TGCGCCAGCAGTCAAGCGAGGGACAGGGGAAAATTGGACAATCAGCCCCAGCATTTT.

This clonotype was observed many times. The chain links TRBV6-5 to TRBJ1-5; no firm D call. The CDR3 length is 13 residues. Trimming cost V 2 bases and J 0 bases, with 2 bases left between them. The germline gives CDR1 MNHEY, CDR2 SVGAGI. CDR3 bases: TGTGCCAGCAGTTACGGTAGCAATCAGCCCCAGCATTTT. Amino acid sequence: CASSYGSNQPQHF.

This clonotype was seen many times. In nucleotides, the CDR3 is TGTGCCACCAGCAGGACAGGTAGCTCCTACAATGAGCAGTTCTTC. As protein: CATSRTGSSYNEQFF. V gene TRBV15 combines with J gene TRBJ2-1, with a possible D match to TRBD1 (6 bases). This CDR3 comprises 15 residues. Germline V lookup: CDR1 LNHNV, CDR2 YYDKDF (reference sequence). V was pared by 3 bases and J by 0 bases, with 9 bases between.

This clonotype was recorded at least ten times. This sequence joins TRBV11-1 and TRBJ2-3, with a weak D call TRBD2 (6 bases). Trimming stripped 4 bases from V and 1 base from J, with 12 bases between. The germline gives CDR1 SGHAT, CDR2 FQDESV (reference sequence). This CDR3 spans 15 amino acids. As DNA, the CDR3 is TGTGCCAGCAGCTCCACTCAGCGGGGCACAGATACGCAGTATTTT. It specifies CASSSTQRGTDTQYF. The full variable domain, in which reference TRBV11-1 and TRBJ2-3 provide the parts outside the CDR3, is EAEVAQSPRYKITEKSQAVAFWCDPISGHATLYWYRQILGQGPELLVQFQDESVVDDSQLPKDRFSAERLKGVDSTLKIQPAELGDSAMYLCASSSTQRGTDTQYFGPGTRLTVL.

This clonotype appeared a few times. The chain joins TRBV7-3 to TRBJ2-1; 8 nucleotides align to TRBD2. Germline CDR1 and CDR2: SGHTA and FQGTGA. The V gene end was trimmed by 3 bases and the J gene end by 1 base; junction bases not matched to a gene: 5. The CDR3 has 16 amino acids. CDR3 nucleotides: TGTGCCAGCAGCTTGAGCGGGAGATTGTCCTACAATGAGCAGTTCTTC. Protein product: CASSLSGRLSYNEQFF.

The J gene is TRBJ1-3, the V gene TRBV5-1; 8 positions agree with TRBD1. The CDR3 runs to 20 residues. From germline, CDR1 is SGHRS and CDR2 YFSETQ. J gave up 2 bases and V 3 bases, and 19 bases lay outside the gene matches. The CDR3 sequence is CASSSIPGQAMSGPGNTIYF. The CDR3 coding sequence is TGCGCCAGCAGCTCTATCCCGGGACAGGCAATGAGCGGCCCTGGAAACACCATATATTTT.

This clonotype was found many times. The chain employs TRBV4-1 and TRBJ1-3; D is ambiguous. Germline-derived CDR1 and CDR2 are MGHRA and YSYEKL. The V end lost 5 bases, the J end lost 4 bases, and 9 bases lay between the germline ends. The CDR3 is 13 amino acids. The CDR3 region has the DNA TGCGCCAGCAGCAAGGACGGAGGAAACACCATATATTTT. Protein product: CASSKDGGNTIYF.

This clonotype was found a few times. J is TRBJ2-7 and V is TRBV18; no clear D gene. CDR3 length equals 11 residues. Germline V gene sequence: CDR1 KGHSH, CDR2 LQKENI. Deletions cut 4 bases from V and 0 bases from J, with 1 base between. CDR3 in amino acids: CASSRSYEQYF. CDR3 bases: TGTGCCAGCTCACGCTCCTACGAGCAGTACTTC.

This clonotype showed up many times. The gene calls are TRBV12-3 or TRBV12-4 and TRBJ2-7; the D gene could be TRBD1 or TRBD2 (5 bases each). This CDR3 has 12 residues. Trimming stripped 3 bases from V and 6 bases from J, with 9 bases between. CDR3 sequence (DNA): TGTGCCAGCAGTTTGGGACGGGGCGAGCAGTACGTC. This encodes CASSLGRGEQYV.

This clonotype was observed at least ten times. The gene calls are TRBV7-2 and TRBJ2-3, with D possibly TRBD1 on 6 matching bases. The germline CDR1 and CDR2 sequences are SGHTA and FQGNSA. CDR3 length equals 15 residues. Trimming left V 1 base short and J 1 base short, with 9 bases between. The CDR3 DNA follows: TGTGCCAGCAGCTTAGGTGGGGGCGGCACAGATACGCAGTATTTT. Protein: CASSLGGGGTDTQYF. Combining the CDR3 with reference TRBV7-2 and TRBJ2-3 gives the whole variable domain GAGVSQSPSNKVTEKGKDVELRCDPISGHTALYWYRQSLGQGLEFLIYFQGNSAPDKSGLPSDRFSAERTGGSVSTLTIQRTQQEDSAVYLCASSLGGGGTDTQYFGPGTRLTVL.

This clonotype has at least ten counts. This chain joins TRBV10-3 and TRBJ2-7; D is perhaps TRBD1 (8 bases). The V gene's germline CDR1 is ENHRY and CDR2 SYGVKD. This CDR3 has 15 residues. Between the trimmed V and J ends, which lost 6 bases and 6 bases, there was a span of 21 bases. The CDR3: CAIRFREDRDVEQYF. The CDR3 DNA sequence: TGTGCCATCAGATTTCGGGAGGACAGGGACGTCGAGCAGTACTTC.

By sample share, this clonotype is large (0.1 to 1%). The chain combines TRBV5-4 with TRBJ2-1, with D maybe TRBD2 (6 bases). Trimming cost V 0 bases and J 4 bases, with 11 bases left between them. This CDR3 is 15 amino acids long. Per germline, CDR1 SGHNT and CDR2 YYREEE (reference sequence). The CDR3 is CASSLDGTSYNEQFF. The CDR3 DNA sequence: TGTGCCAGCAGCTTGGATGGGACTTCGTACAATGAGCAGTTCTTC. Supplemented by reference TRBV5-4 and TRBJ2-1, the full variable domain reads ETGVTQSPTHLIKTRGQQVTLRCSSQSGHNTVSWYQQALGQGPQFIFQYYREEENGRGNFPPRFSGLQFPNYSSELNVNALELDDSALYLCASSLDGTSYNEQFFGPGTRLTVL.

This clonotype was seen more than once but under ten times. The V and J genes are TRBV6-1 and TRBJ2-1, with 9 bases matching TRBD2. Unmatched junction bases numbered 8, after V lost 6 bases and J lost 5 bases. The germline gives CDR1 MNHNS, CDR2 SASEGT. The CDR3 has 15 residues. Written as DNA, the CDR3 is TGTGCCAGCAGGACCCTTAGACTAGCGGACAATGAGCAGTTCTTC. The encoded protein is CASRTLRLADNEQFF.

This clonotype was observed many times. CDR3 loop: CASSYSGRARAEAFF. In DNA, the CDR3 is TGTGCCAGCAGTTACTCGGGCAGGGCGAGGGCTGAAGCTTTCTTT. The rearrangement links TRBV6-5 to TRBJ1-1, with D possibly TRBD1 on 5 matching bases. Trimming left V 0 bases short and J 6 bases short, with 14 bases between. CDR3 length: 15 residues. Germline V gives CDR1 MNHEY, CDR2 SVGAGI.

CDR3 DNA sequence: TGTGCCAGCAGCCCGAGCGGGGGGATGGGAACCGGGGAGCTGTTTTTT. Amino acid sequence: CASSPSGGMGTGELFF. The chain has TRBV7-3 and TRBJ2-2; 9 bases are a match to TRBD2. Germline V gene lookup returns CDR1 SGHTA and CDR2 FQGTGA. Trimming removed 5 bases from V and 5 bases from J; junction bases left unmatched: 9. CDR3 length equals 16 residues. The full variable domain, its missing parts supplied by reference TRBV7-3 and TRBJ2-2, is GAGVSQTPSNKVTEKGKYVELRCDPISGHTALYWYRQSLGQGPEFLIYFQGTGAADDSGLPNDRFFAVRPEGSVSTLKIQRTERGDSAVYLCASSPSGGMGTGELFFGEGSRLTVL.

In this sample, this clonotype turned up a few times. V usage is TRBV27 and J usage is TRBJ2-2, with D unresolved. The germline V and J ends were trimmed by 5 bases and 5 bases, with 6 bases remaining between them. Germline CDR1 reads MNHEY; CDR2 reads SMNVEV (reference sequence). CDR3 length: 12 residues. CDR3 DNA sequence: TGTGCCAGCAGTATAGGAACCGGGGAGCTGTTTTTT. Translating gives CASSIGTGELFF.

This clonotype showed up just a few times. This chain links TRBV5-1 with TRBJ2-1, with a weak D call TRBD1 (5 bases). CDR1 and CDR2 (germline): SGHRS, YFSETQ. Deletions cut 1 base from V and 0 bases from J, with 17 bases between. The CDR3 contains 18 residues. The CDR3 region is CASSLWGESPSSYNEQFF. CDR3 nucleotide sequence: TGCGCCAGCAGCTTGTGGGGCGAGTCCCCAAGCTCCTACAATGAGCAGTTCTTC.

This chain joins TRBV5-1 and TRBJ1-1; the D gene is possibly TRBD1 (6 bases). CDR1 and CDR2 from the germline V gene are SGHRS and YFSETQ. The CDR3 totals 14 residues. V was cut by 6 bases and J by 10 bases, with 22 bases left in between. As DNA, the CDR3 is TGCGCCAGCACCCCGGAGTTTTTGGGGGCGACAGCTTTCTTT. Amino acid sequence: CASTPEFLGATAFF.

This clonotype came up a few times. The chain recombines TRBV18 with TRBJ2-3; 8 nucleotides agree with TRBD2. This CDR3 has 17 amino acids. Germline V gives CDR1 KGHSH, CDR2 LQKENI. The V gene end was trimmed by 3 bases and the J gene end by 3 bases; junction bases not matched to a gene: 11. In DNA form, the CDR3 reads TGTGCCAGCTCACCGCCTAAATCCGGGACTAGAACAGATACGCAGTATTTT. This encodes CASSPPKSGTRTDTQYF.

This clonotype was recorded at least ten times. V gene TRBV7-3 combines with J gene TRBJ2-7; D call uncertain. The V and J ends lost 1 base and 8 bases respectively, with 6 bases between them. The V gene's germline CDR1 is SGHTA and CDR2 FQGTGA. The CDR3 is 11 residues long. The CDR3 nucleotides are TGTGCCAGCAGCTTAAATGGGAAGCAGTACTTC. Translated, it gives CASSLNGKQYF.

Points on this clonotype: A read error is possible here, since a much larger clone lies one base away. The rearrangement links TRBV5-1 to TRBJ2-7; possible D gene TRBD1, 6 bases. There are 13 residues in the CDR3. V was cut by 3 bases and J by 4 bases, with 11 bases left in between. Germline V lookup: CDR1 SGHRS, CDR2 YFSETQ. CDR3 region: CASSSEQGYEQYF. The CDR3 DNA reads TGCGCCAGCAGCTCGGAACAGGGATACGAGCAGTACTTC.

There are many counts of this clonotype. This chain connects TRBV10-3 to TRBJ1-1, with 7 nucleotides matching TRBD1. Germline lookup yields CDR1 ENHRY and CDR2 SYGVKD. This CDR3 comprises 14 residues. Trimming removed 6 bases from V and 6 bases from J; junction bases left unmatched: 10. The CDR3 nucleotides are TGTGCCATCAGGGACAGGTCGGACATCTCTGAAGCTTTCTTT. Its translation: CAIRDRSDISEAFF.

This clonotype has a count of ten or more. This rearrangement joins TRBV3-1 to TRBJ1-2; 8 positions agree with TRBD1. The germline V gene encodes CDR1 LGHDT and CDR2 YNNKEL (reference sequence). The trim removed 1 base at V and 7 bases at J, leaving 2 bases unmatched. The length of the CDR3 is 13 residues. The CDR3 DNA follows: TGTGCCAGCAGCCAAGGGACAGGGACTGGCTACACCTTC. The encoded protein is CASSQGTGTGYTF.

V and J are TRBV3-1 and TRBJ1-2; D ambiguous. The germline gives CDR1 LGHDT, CDR2 YNNKEL (reference sequence). Trimming pared 3 bases from V and 5 bases from J, leaving 10 bases between. The CDR3 has 13 residues. This CDR3 is CASSHGPPYGYTF. Written as DNA, the CDR3 is TGTGCCAGCAGCCATGGACCGCCTTATGGCTACACCTTC.